The 20 T cell receptor beta chains presented below share a single source sample, sequenced in a study of blood T cell repertoires in COVID-19. Assay used: immunoSEQ multiplex PCR; TCRdb lists only in-frame clones, some missing. Found here are 150,000 to 200,000 clones, over 80% of them singletons; the top ten hold 6% to 8%. Sequencing was done on a sample of peripheral blood. These receptors were taken from a woman in her sixties or seventies with COVID-19, enrolled during active disease.

The rearrangement joins TRBV6-5 to TRBJ2-7, with 12 bases lining up with TRBD2. Germline V lookup: CDR1 MNHEY, CDR2 SVGAGI. CDR3 size: 14 residues. V was pared by 7 bases and J by 2 bases, with 3 bases of the junction left unmatched. The CDR3 sequence is CASKLAGGTYEQYF. The CDR3 DNA follows: TGTGCCAGCAAACTAGCGGGAGGTACCTACGAGCAGTACTTC.

The chain carries TRBV7-9 and TRBJ1-2; D unclear. Trimming shortened V by 0 bases and J by 4 bases, and 15 bases separated the two germline ends. Looked up from germline, CDR1 is SEHNR and CDR2 is FQNEAQ (reference sequence). The length of the CDR3 is 16 residues. The CDR3 loop reads CASSLALDTPLYGYTF. The CDR3 bases are TGTGCCAGCAGCTTAGCGCTTGATACTCCCCTCTATGGCTACACCTTC.

The gene calls are TRBV5-5 and TRBJ1-5, with TRBD1 identical over 7 bases. Germline-derived CDR1 and CDR2 are SGHKS and YYEKEE (reference sequence). The V segment lost 4 bases and the J segment 1 base; nucleotides outside the gene matches: 11. This CDR3 has 17 amino acids. DNA of the CDR3: TGTGCCAGCAGCCCCCTTTGGGACAGCGAGAGCAATCAGCCCCAGCATTTT. This codes for CASSPLWDSESNQPQHF.

The chain uses TRBV5-4 and TRBJ2-1, with TRBD2 matching 14 bases. Trimming at V came to 5 bases and at J to 2 bases, leaving 9 bases not matched to a gene. Germline loops: CDR1 SGHNT, CDR2 YYREEE (reference sequence). This CDR3 has 18 amino acids. As DNA, the CDR3 is TGTGCCAGCAGACCCGGGACTAGCGGGAGATCCCCCTACAATGAGCAGTTCTTC. Encoded protein: CASRPGTSGRSPYNEQFF.

CDR3 region: CASSLLPGQRGYEQYF. The CDR3 nucleotides read TGTGCCAGCAGCCTATTACCGGGACAGAGGGGCTACGAGCAGTACTTC. This chain uses TRBV11-2 with TRBJ2-7; TRBD1 agrees at 7 bases. The CDR3 spans 16 residues. V shed 5 bases and J 3 bases; nucleotides not matched to a gene: 13. Germline lookup yields CDR1 SGHAT and CDR2 FQNNGV.

The chain combines TRBV28 with TRBJ1-2, with D perhaps matching TRBD1 (5 bases). Trimming took 3 bases from V and 2 from J, leaving 13 bases between them. The length of the CDR3 is 15 residues. The germline V gene encodes CDR1 MDHEN and CDR2 SYDVKM. The CDR3 region has the DNA TGTGCCAGCAGTTTGGGGCAGGGAAGGAACTATGGCTACACCTTC. It encodes CASSLGQGRNYGYTF.

The chain links TRBV25-1 to TRBJ2-7; D is possibly TRBD1 (6 bases). Germline V gives CDR1 MGHDK, CDR2 SYGVNS. V was pared by 3 bases and J by 3 bases, with 9 bases between. CDR3 length: 13 amino acids. The CDR3 region is CASSDNRVYEQYF. The CDR3 DNA reads TGTGCCAGCAGTGATAACAGGGTCTACGAGCAGTACTTC.

The rearrangement joins TRBV6-1 to TRBJ1-5; a weak D match, TRBD1 (5 bases). V lost 2 bases, J lost 6 bases, and 14 bases lay in between. Germline CDR1 reads MNHNS; CDR2 reads SASEGT. This CDR3 is 15 amino acids long. This chain's CDR3 is CASSENPGNGQPQHF. As DNA, the CDR3 is TGTGCCAGCAGTGAAAACCCAGGGAACGGTCAGCCCCAGCATTTT.

The count of this clone is one. This rearrangement joins TRBV28 to TRBJ1-1, with 7 bases that match TRBD1. CDR3 length equals 13 residues. The junction had 4 bases not matched to a gene; V was cut back by 6 bases and J by 3 bases. From germline, CDR1 is MDHEN and CDR2 SYDVKM. CDR3: CASRRQGDTEAFF. The CDR3 DNA follows: TGTGCCAGCAGGCGACAGGGAGACACTGAAGCTTTCTTT.

V and J are TRBV19 and TRBJ1-2, with 7 bases that match TRBD1. Germline lookup yields CDR1 LNHDA and CDR2 SQIVND (reference sequence). V trimming: 5 bases; J trimming: 1 base; junction bases outside the gene matches: 10. This CDR3 contains 16 residues. CDR3 protein: CASSDPRTGYNYGYTF. CDR3 sequence (DNA): TGTGCCAGTAGTGACCCCCGGACAGGATATAACTATGGCTACACCTTC. Looking up the rest from reference TRBV19 and TRBJ1-2 gives the full variable domain: DGGITQSPKYLFRKEGQNVTLSCEQNLNHDAMYWYRQDPGQGLRLIYYSQIVNDFQKGDIAEGYSVSREKKESFPLTVTSAQKNPTAFYLCASSDPRTGYNYGYTFGSGTRLTVV.

V is TRBV5-5 and J is TRBJ1-1; D gene unclear. The germline V and J ends were trimmed by 1 base and 1 base, with 8 bases remaining between them. The germline V gene has CDR1 SGHKS and CDR2 YYEKEE (reference sequence). The CDR3 contains 14 residues. CDR3 in DNA: TGTGCCAGCAGCTTGTCGTGGGCGAACACTGAAGCTTTCTTT. This encodes CASSLSWANTEAFF.

The rearrangement joins TRBV10-3 to TRBJ2-5; TRBD2 matches 7 bases. CDR3 length: 15 residues. Germline CDR1 ENHRY, CDR2 SYGVKD. The ends lost 3 bases at V and 4 bases at J; junction bases unmatched: 8. The CDR3 region has the DNA TGTGCCATCAGTGAAGTCGAGGGAGGGTCAGAGACCCAGTACTTC. The encoded protein is CAISEVEGGSETQYF.

This clone appeared once. The V call is TRBV28, the J call TRBJ1-1; 8 nucleotides match TRBD1. The CDR3 totals 14 residues. The J segment lost 4 bases and the V segment lost 5 bases, leaving 6 bases of the junction unmatched. Germline loops: CDR1 MDHEN, CDR2 SYDVKM. The CDR3 protein is CASSQSGGGTEAFF. DNA of the CDR3: TGTGCCAGCAGTCAATCAGGGGGCGGCACTGAAGCTTTCTTT.

CDR3 region: CASSSSNGGELFF. The CDR3 DNA reads TGTGCCAGCAGCTCCTCTAACGGCGGGGAGCTGTTTTTT. The genes are TRBV7-6 and TRBJ2-2; no clear D. The CDR3 spans 13 residues. V lost 4 bases to trimming and J lost 7 bases, with 10 bases between them. Germline loops: CDR1 SGHVS, CDR2 FNYEAQ.

This clone was observed a few times. CDR3 loop: CASSYDPATTGAFF. In DNA, the CDR3 is TGTGCCAGCAGCTATGACCCCGCTACTACAGGGGCTTTCTTT. The rearrangement uses TRBV5-4 and TRBJ1-1, with D tentatively TRBD1 (6 bases). The germline gives CDR1 SGHNT, CDR2 YYREEE (reference sequence). The V and J ends lost 3 bases and 11 bases respectively, with 20 bases between them. The CDR3 spans 14 residues.

This chain uses TRBV29-1 with TRBJ2-5; 9 bases map to TRBD1. With V trimmed by 6 bases and J by 1 base, 3 bases remained unmatched. The CDR3 is made up of 13 amino acids. CDR1 is SQVTM, CDR2 ANQGSEA, per germline. The CDR3 nucleotides read TGCAGCGTGGACAGGGGTACCCAAGAGACCCAGTACTTC. Its translation: CSVDRGTQETQYF.

In this sample, this clone turned up once. The germline gene is not matched at one end of the junction; a read error may be the cause. The chain is built from TRBV5-4 and TRBJ2-1; D is unresolved. In germline, CDR1 is SGHNT, CDR2 YYREEE (reference sequence). The length of the CDR3 is 12 residues. The CDR3 spells CASSLAEASLVF. The CDR3 nucleotides are TGTGCCAGCAGCTTGGCCGAGGCCTCGCTGGTCTTC.

This clone was counted only a few times. V usage is TRBV3-1 (or the pseudogene TRBV3-2) and J usage is TRBJ1-5; 12 bases align to TRBD1. With V trimmed by 2 bases and J by 6 bases, 5 bases remained unmatched. CDR1 is LGHDT, CDR2 YNNKEL, per germline (reference sequence). This CDR3 has 16 amino acids. CDR3 sequence: CASSQTGTGGIQPQHF. CDR3 nucleotides: TGTGCCAGCAGCCAAACCGGGACAGGGGGCATTCAGCCCCAGCATTTT.

V gene TRBV9 combines with J gene TRBJ2-3; the D is unclear. Germline CDR1 is SGDLS and CDR2 is YYNGEE. The CDR3 totals 15 residues. V gave up 0 bases and J gave up 6 bases, with 14 bases separating them. Here the CDR3 DNA reads TGTGCCAGCAGCGTAGAGGCAAGACTCCCCGATACGCAGTATTTT. Translating it yields CASSVEARLPDTQYF.

The rearrangement joins TRBV2 to TRBJ2-7; TRBD1 matches at 7 bases. The germline V gene encodes CDR1 SNHLY and CDR2 FYNNEI. CDR3 size: 14 residues. J was trimmed by 7 bases and V by 6 bases; bases with no gene match: 12. CDR3 amino acids: CASRSTGVPTEQYF. The CDR3 DNA follows: TGTGCCAGCAGATCTACAGGGGTTCCTACGGAGCAGTACTTC. Together with reference TRBV2 and TRBJ2-7, the CDR3 gives the full variable domain: EPEVTQTPSHQVTQMGQEVILRCVPISNHLYFYWYRQILGQKVEFLVSFYNNEISEKSEIFDDQFSVERPDGSNFTLKIRSTKLEDSAMYFCASRSTGVPTEQYFGPGTRLTVT.